A selection of T cell receptor beta chains follows, all from one sample in a study of T cells after yellow fever vaccination. TCRdb reanalysed the 5' RACE reads using MiXCR and keeps one entry per CDR3 protein. The data hold fewer than 350,000 distinct CDR3 sequences, with around 4.5% observed a single time. Sequencing was performed on PBMCs, taken 15 days after the yellow fever booster vaccination. These receptors were collected from a man younger than 30 who received the YFV17D yellow fever vaccine. Each CDR3 is given with its conserved first and last residue. The D gene is left open where the match is weak. Rows give clone size only sometimes, using once, few, many, or a class for an expanded clone.

J | D | size | V | length | DNA | CDR3
TRBJ1-2 | TRBD1 | - | TRBV27 | 15 | TGTGCCAGCAGTTTATCCAGGGGGTGGATCGGGGGCTACACCTTC | CASSLSRGWIGGYTF
TRBJ1-3 | - | few | TRBV6-6 | 14 | TGTGCCAGCAGCCCCCTGGCAGCTGGAAACACCATATATTTT | CASSPLAAGNTIYF
TRBJ2-5 | - | many | TRBV24-1 | 13 | TGTGCCACCAGTGACCCCGCCGGAGAGACCCAGTACTTC | CATSDPAGETQYF
TRBJ2-1 | TRBD2 | few | TRBV7-3 | 15 | TGTGCCAGCAGCTCTCTAGCGGGGGGGCGCAATGAGCAGTTCTTC | CASSSLAGGRNEQFF
TRBJ2-1 | - | - | TRBV6-2/TRBV6-3 | 11 | TGTGCCAGCAGTTATCTCGCTGAGCAGTTCTTC | CASSYLAEQFF
TRBJ2-1 | - | - | TRBV10-3 | 12 | TGTGCCATCAGTGAGGGGGTCGAGACCCAGTTCTTC | CAISEGVETQFF
TRBJ1-1 | - | - | TRBV6-5 | 13 | TGTGCCAGCACCTTGACAGTGAACACTGAAGCTTTCTTT | CASTLTVNTEAFF
TRBJ2-5 | - | few | TRBV24-1 | 15 | TGTGCCACCAGTGATCCGACGAAGGGTCTAGAGACCCAGTACTTC | CATSDPTKGLETQYF
TRBJ1-1 | - | few | TRBV7-2 | 15 | TGTGCCAGCAGCTCCCAGAGGGGGAGAGGGACTGAAGCTTTTTTT | CASSSQRGRGTEAFF
TRBJ2-3 | - | few | TRBV5-6 | 14 | TGTGCCAGCAGCTTGGTACACTACACAGATACGCAGTATTTT | CASSLVHYTDTQYF
TRBJ2-3 | - | many | TRBV6-5 | 13 | TGTGCCAGCAGTTATACATCTCGACGGGCGCAGTATTTT | CASSYTSRRAQYF
TRBJ1-1 | - | few | TRBV3-1 | 16 | TGTGCCAGCAGCCAAGGCCTAGACAGTTTGAGCACTGAAGCTTTCTTT | CASSQGLDSLSTEAFF
TRBJ2-1 | TRBD1 | - | TRBV20-1 | 13 | TGCAGTGCTAGCCTAACAGGGGGCGTTGAGCAGTTCTTC | CSASLTGGVEQFF
TRBJ2-7 | TRBD2 | few | TRBV5-1 | 18 | TGCGCCAGCAGCTTGGATCCGGGACTACTAAGGCGTACCTACGAGCAGTACTTC | CASSLDPGLLRRTYEQYF
TRBJ1-4 | - | many | TRBV12-3/TRBV12-4 | 12 | TGTGCCAGCAGTTTTTCGGGAGAAAAACTGTTTTTT | CASSFSGEKLFF
TRBJ1-5 | - | - | TRBV19 | 14 | TGTGCCAGTAGTATGGGTATTAGCAATCAGCCCCAGCATTTT | CASSMGISNQPQHF
TRBJ1-6 | - | - | TRBV3-1 | 15 | TGTGCCAGCAGCTCCCTGGGACCGATGAATTCACCCCTCCACTTT | CASSSLGPMNSPLHF
TRBJ2-2 | - | few | TRBV2 | 11 | TGTGCCAGCAGTCGAATACGGGAGCTGTTTTTT | CASSRIRELFF
TRBJ2-1 | - | few | TRBV6-6 | 13 | TGTGCCAGCAGTTATAACAGGGAAGTCGAGCAGTTCTTC | CASSYNREVEQFF
TRBJ1-1 | TRBD1 | - | TRBV7-9 | 13 | TGTGCCAGCAGCTCCACAGGGGGCACTGATGCTTTCTTT | CASSSTGGTDAFF
TRBJ1-2 | - | many | TRBV2 | 13 | TGTGCCAGCAGTGATTCGGCTTACTATGGCTACACCTTC | CASSDSAYYGYTF
TRBJ1-1 | TRBD1 | few | TRBV5-4 | 15 | TGTGCCAGCAGGTACACGGGACAGGGCGACTATGAAGCTTTCTTT | CASRYTGQGDYEAFF
TRBJ1-5 | - | few | TRBV6-4 | 10 | TGTGCCAGGAGATATCAGCCCCAGCATTTT | CARRYQPQHF
TRBJ1-1 | - | many | TRBV12-3/TRBV12-4 | 14 | TGTGCCAGCATCCACCCGAGGGTGAACACTGAAGCTTTCTTT | CASIHPRVNTEAFF
TRBJ1-5 | - | few | TRBV20-1 | 14 | TGCAGTGCTAGGAAGCCGTTATTTTTTCAGCCCCAGCATTTT | CSARKPLFFQPQHF
TRBJ2-1 | TRBD2 | few | TRBV29-1 | 17 | TGCAGCGTCCAGGTAGGGGCTAGCGGCGAGCCCTACAATGAGCAGTTCTTC | CSVQVGASGEPYNEQFF
TRBJ1-5 | - | few | TRBV6-2/TRBV6-3 | 14 | TGTGCCAGCAGGTGGGAAGGTGGAAATCAGCCCCAGCATTTT | CASRWEGGNQPQHF
TRBJ2-2 | - | many | TRBV18 | 12 | TGTGCCAGCTCAACGTACACCGGGGAGCTGTTTTTT | CASSTYTGELFF
TRBJ2-3 | TRBD2 | - | TRBV3-1 | 13 | TGTGCCAGCGCCGGACTAGCGGAAGATACGCAGTATTTT | CASAGLAEDTQYF
TRBJ2-3 | - | many | TRBV5-1 | 13 | TGCGCCAGCAGCTTGGACGGCACAGATACGCAGTATTTT | CASSLDGTDTQYF
TRBJ2-6 | - | few | TRBV7-9 | 18 | TGTGCCAGCAGCTCAAGGGACAGCCGGCGGGATTGGGCCAACGTCCTGACTTTC | CASSSRDSRRDWANVLTF
TRBJ2-3 | TRBD2 | few | TRBV20-1 | 16 | TGCAGTGCTCCTAACGGACTAGCGGAAAGCACAGATACGCAGTATTTT | CSAPNGLAESTDTQYF
TRBJ1-1 | - | few | TRBV12-3/TRBV12-4 | 16 | TGTGCCAGCAGTTTAATCTACGAAGGCGTAAACACTGAAGCTTTCTTT | CASSLIYEGVNTEAFF
TRBJ1-4 | - | - | TRBV20-1 | 13 | TGCAGTGCTAGATCAGATCTAGGGGAAAAACTGTTTTTT | CSARSDLGEKLFF
TRBJ1-1 | - | many | TRBV12-5 | 12 | TGTGCTAGTGGTTCGACCGGCACTGAAGCTTTCTTT | CASGSTGTEAFF
TRBJ1-5 | - | few | TRBV6-2/TRBV6-3 | 13 | TGTGCCAGCCAGCCGGGAACCGGGCAGCCCCAGCATTTT | CASQPGTGQPQHF
TRBJ1-1 | TRBD1 | many | TRBV6-5 | 14 | TGTGCCAGCAGTTTGGACAGGGGTTGGACTGAAGCTTTCTTT | CASSLDRGWTEAFF
TRBJ2-5 | TRBD2 | - | TRBV7-2 | 15 | TGTGCCAGCAGCTTAGCGGCTAGCGGGGTCCGTCTCCAGTACTTC | CASSLAASGVRLQYF
TRBJ1-6 | - | few | TRBV19 | 13 | TGTGCCAGTAGTATAGGCCCCGGAACACCCCTCCACTTT | CASSIGPGTPLHF
TRBJ1-2 | TRBD1 | few | TRBV5-6 | 15 | TGTGCCAGCAGCGAGGACAGGGGGCGAGTATATGGCTACACCTTC | CASSEDRGRVYGYTF
TRBJ1-6 | - | - | TRBV7-2 | 13 | TGTGCCAGCAGGTCACAGGGCAATTCACCCCTCCACTTT | CASRSQGNSPLHF
TRBJ2-7 | - | - | TRBV11-2 | 15 | TGTGCCAGCAGCCTCGGAACAGGGAAGGACTACGAGCAGTACTTC | CASSLGTGKDYEQYF
TRBJ1-2 | - | - | TRBV29-1 | 13 | TGCAGCGTTGTTTATCGGGCGGGCTATGGCTACACCTTC | CSVVYRAGYGYTF
TRBJ2-7 | - | many | TRBV20-1 | 12 | TGCAGTGCGTTCATGGATAAATACGAGCAGTACTTC | CSAFMDKYEQYF
TRBJ2-3 | - | many | TRBV21-1 | 18 | TGTGCCAGCAGCAAAGAGTCGATTAGCGGGGGGAACACAGATACGCAGTATTTT | CASSKESISGGNTDTQYF
TRBJ1-2 | - | many | TRBV5-1 | 14 | TGCGCCAGCAGCCCGACTGGATTGATCTATGGCTACACCTTC | CASSPTGLIYGYTF
TRBJ2-1 | - | - | TRBV5-1 | 14 | TGCGCCAGCAGCTTGAGTTTGGGATACAATGAGCAGTTCTTC | CASSLSLGYNEQFF
TRBJ2-1 | TRBD2 | - | TRBV7-3 | 16 | TGTGCCAGCAGCTTAATCGAGCGGGGCTCCTACAATGAGCAGTTCTTC | CASSLIERGSYNEQFF
TRBJ2-3 | - | few | TRBV4-1 | 13 | TGCGCCAGCAGCTCAACAGACACAGATACGCAGTATTTT | CASSSTDTDTQYF